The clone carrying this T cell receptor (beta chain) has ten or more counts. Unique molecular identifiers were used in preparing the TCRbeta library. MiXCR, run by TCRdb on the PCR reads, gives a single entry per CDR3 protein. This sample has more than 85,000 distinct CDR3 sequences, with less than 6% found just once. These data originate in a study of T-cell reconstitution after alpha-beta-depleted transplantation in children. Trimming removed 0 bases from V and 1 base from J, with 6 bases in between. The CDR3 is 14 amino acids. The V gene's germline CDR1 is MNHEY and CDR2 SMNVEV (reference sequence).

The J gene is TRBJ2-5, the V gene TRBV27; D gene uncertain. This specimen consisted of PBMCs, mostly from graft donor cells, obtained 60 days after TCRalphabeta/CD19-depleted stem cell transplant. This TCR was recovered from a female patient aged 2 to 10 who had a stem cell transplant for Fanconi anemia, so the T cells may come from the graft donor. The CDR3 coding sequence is TGTGCCAGCAGTTTATCTTATGCCCAAGAGACCCAGTACTTC. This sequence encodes CASSLSYAQETQYF.